This TCR beta chain was found in a study of OX40 agonist ivuxolimab in advanced cancers. Patients with a history of autoimmune disease or on systemic immunosuppression were excluded. Blood samples were obtained at baseline, cycle 4 day 1, and cycle 7 day 1. CDR1 and CDR2 from the germline V gene are SGHAT and FQNNGV. V lost 2 bases and J 2 bases, leaving 9 bases between the germline ends. The CDR3 totals 14 residues. Points from the study as a whole: CD4+ and CD8+ blood T cells expanded clonally by week 6 at 0.1 to 3.0 mg/kg. There were, on average, more expanded clones in CD8+ T cells than in CD4+.

Libraries were prepared by immunoSEQ multiplex PCR; TCRdb keeps only in-frame clonotypes and omits some of them. This repertoire shows about 83,000 clones, about four fifths found once; its top ten account for under 8%. For this clone: Antigen specificity is unknown.

The specimen comprised CD4+ or CD8+ T cells sorted from blood, sampled in a trial of the OX40 agonist ivuxolimab. The sequence came from an adult with an advanced solid tumor such as melanoma, head and neck, liver or kidney cancer. The J gene is TRBJ1-1, the V gene TRBV11-2; no firm D call. DNA for the CDR3: TGTGCCAGCAGCTTAACAGACCGCAACACTGAAGCTTTCTTT. Translated: CASSLTDRNTEAFF.